The source of this TCR beta chain is a study of T cells in localized non-small cell lung cancer. This clone was recorded only once. In the same sample, other DNA sequences code for this CDR3. The V and J ends lost 2 bases and 2 bases respectively, with 9 bases between them. The CDR3 covers 14 residues. The germline CDR1 and CDR2 sequences are MDHEN and SYDVKM. Assay used: immunoSEQ multiplex PCR; TCRdb lists only in-frame clones, some missing. The table includes roughly 30,000 clones, 80% to 85% detected once. Here the sequenced sample was peripheral blood mononuclear cells, taken before any cancer treatment. The TCR comes from a man aged 40 to 75 with stage III lung adenocarcinoma. The chain employs TRBV28 and TRBJ1-2, with a tentative D call TRBD1 (6 bases). CDR3 coding DNA: TGTGCCAGCAGTTTAGTAGGGGGGAACTATGGCTACACCTTC. This sequence encodes CASSLVGGNYGYTF.